Following are 15 T cell receptor beta chains from one sample sequenced in a study of T cell responses to AZD1222 COVID-19 vaccine. Profiled with immunoSEQ multiplex PCR; TCRdb holds only in-frame clones, not every one. This table holds over 90,000 clones, 90% found once. The source material was peripheral blood, sampled on day 0 of AZD1222 vaccination. The receptors here all came from an adult in good health.

Only one count was recorded for this clone. The J gene is TRBJ1-2, the V gene TRBV20-1, with a possible D match to TRBD1 (5 bases). The CDR3 is made up of 10 amino acids. CDR1 DFQATT and CDR2 SNEGSKA come from the germline V gene (reference sequence). V lost 7 bases and J lost 8, with 11 bases in between. Here the CDR3 DNA reads TGCAGTGTAGGGGTTCGGGGCTACACCTTC. This encodes CSVGVRGYTF.

The chain has TRBV7-3 and TRBJ1-1; D ambiguous. The germline V gene encodes CDR1 SGHTA and CDR2 FQGTGA. Trimming left V 3 bases short and J 1 base short, with 6 bases between. The CDR3 totals 13 residues. CDR3 residues: CASSFSANTEAFF. The CDR3, as DNA: TGTGCCAGCAGCTTCTCAGCGAACACTGAAGCTTTCTTT. The variable domain in full, with the rest retrieved from reference TRBV7-3 and TRBJ1-1, is GAGVSQTPSNKVTEKGKYVELRCDPISGHTALYWYRQSLGQGPEFLIYFQGTGAADDSGLPNDRFFAVRPEGSVSTLKIQRTERGDSAVYLCASSFSANTEAFFGQGTRLTVV.

The V call is TRBV5-4, the J call TRBJ1-1, with D possibly TRBD1 on 5 matching bases. Germline V gene data show CDR1 as SGHNT and CDR2 as YYREEE (reference sequence). V lost 1 base, J lost 5 bases, and 12 bases lay in between. The CDR3 runs 14 residues. CDR3 loop: CASSLQGGMTEAFF. The CDR3, as DNA: TGTGCCAGCAGCTTGCAGGGAGGAATGACTGAAGCTTTCTTT.

The V and J genes are TRBV5-1 and TRBJ1-1; D is possibly TRBD1 (6 bases). Germline V CDR1 and CDR2: SGHRS, YFSETQ. The CDR3 runs to 13 residues. V was pared by 2 bases and J by 3 bases, with 8 bases between. This CDR3 is CASSFKGDTEAFF. The CDR3 region has the DNA TGCGCCAGCAGCTTCAAGGGGGACACTGAAGCTTTCTTT. Together with reference TRBV5-1 and TRBJ1-1, the CDR3 gives the full variable domain: KAGVTQTPRYLIKTRGQQVTLSCSPISGHRSVSWYQQTPGQGLQFLFEYFSETQRNKGNFPGRFSGRQFSNSRSEMNVSTLELGDSALYLCASSFKGDTEAFFGQGTRLTVV.

V gene TRBV6-5 combines with J gene TRBJ1-5; no clear D. This CDR3 is built from 12 residues. Germline-derived CDR1 and CDR2 are MNHEY and SVGAGI. V was clipped by 7 bases and J by 0 bases, with 4 bases between them. The CDR3 protein is CASTYSNQPQHF. The CDR3 DNA is TGTGCCAGCACCTATAGCAATCAGCCCCAGCATTTT.

This clone was counted a few times. The gene calls are TRBV9 and TRBJ1-4; the D gene is possibly TRBD1 (5 bases). Per the germline V gene, CDR1 is SGDLS and CDR2 is YYNGEE. The CDR3 sequence is 15 residues long. V was clipped by 4 bases and J by 7 bases, with 17 bases between them. Here the CDR3 DNA reads TGTGCCAGCAGCCGACTATCAGGGCAGGGTGAAAAACTGTTTTTT. The encoded protein is CASSRLSGQGEKLFF.

The V call is TRBV18, the J call TRBJ1-2; D uncertain. Germline V gene data show CDR1 as KGHSH and CDR2 as LQKENI. The CDR3 is 14 amino acids. V was clipped by 2 bases and J by 2 bases, with 9 bases between them. The CDR3 loop is CASSPGVSNYGYTF. CDR3 nucleotides: TGTGCCAGCTCACCAGGGGTTTCGAACTATGGCTACACCTTC.

The chain links TRBV4-3 to TRBJ1-2; TRBD1 matches 12 bases. Per the germline V gene, CDR1 is LGHNA and CDR2 is YSLEER. The CDR3 has 17 residues. V trimming: 0 bases; J trimming: 0 bases; junction bases outside the gene matches: 2. CDR3 DNA sequence: TGCGCCAGCAGCCAAGACGGGACAGGGGGCGCTAACTATGGCTACACCTTC. It encodes CASSQDGTGGANYGYTF.

The J gene is TRBJ1-3, the V gene TRBV5-1; 7 bases are a match to TRBD1. This CDR3 spans 16 amino acids. After removal of 0 bases from V and 0 bases from J, the junction contained 3 bases not matched to a gene. Germline CDR1 SGHRS, CDR2 YFSETQ. The CDR3 spells CASSLAAGGSGNTIYF. The CDR3 coding sequence is TGCGCCAGCAGCTTGGCCGCAGGGGGCTCTGGAAACACCATATATTTT. Filled out from reference TRBV5-1 and TRBJ1-3, the complete variable domain reads KAGVTQTPRYLIKTRGQQVTLSCSPISGHRSVSWYQQTPGQGLQFLFEYFSETQRNKGNFPGRFSGRQFSNSRSEMNVSTLELGDSALYLCASSLAAGGSGNTIYFGEGSWLTVV.

V usage is TRBV18 and J usage is TRBJ2-7; no definite D call. With 3 bases removed from V and 7 bases from J, the gap between germline ends came to 16 bases. Germline V gene lookup returns CDR1 KGHSH and CDR2 LQKENI. The CDR3 contains 14 residues. The CDR3 loop reads CASSPGEGMGEQYF. The CDR3 region has the DNA TGTGCCAGCTCACCGGGTGAAGGGATGGGGGAGCAGTACTTC.

The table lists this clone with a few counts. This chain joins TRBV2 and TRBJ2-2, with D unresolved. The CDR3 has 14 residues. Germline V gene lookup returns CDR1 SNHLY and CDR2 FYNNEI. Trimming took 4 bases from V and 2 from J, leaving 8 bases between them. CDR3 DNA sequence: TGTGCCAGCAGTGTTGACACAAACACCGGGGAGCTGTTTTTT. This gives the protein CASSVDTNTGELFF.

V gene TRBV2 combines with J gene TRBJ2-3; 7 positions match TRBD1. The CDR3 has 13 residues. Trimming took 10 bases from V and 2 from J; bases not matched to a gene: 6. Germline CDR1 and CDR2: SNHLY and FYNNEI. CDR3 DNA sequence: TGTGCCACCGTTGGGACAGCCACAGATACGCAGTATTTT. Amino acids: CATVGTATDTQYF.

V gene TRBV19 combines with J gene TRBJ1-6, with TRBD1 matching 9 bases. The length of the CDR3 is 16 residues. Trimming at V came to 5 bases and at J to 3 bases, leaving 5 bases not matched to a gene. Germline V lookup: CDR1 LNHDA, CDR2 SQIVND (reference sequence). The CDR3 DNA sequence: TGTGCCAGTAGTGCCCAGGACAGGGGCTATAATTCACCCCTCCACTTT. Amino acid sequence: CASSAQDRGYNSPLHF.

V and J are TRBV9 and TRBJ2-3; D possibly corresponds to TRBD2 (6 bases). Germline lookup yields CDR1 SGDLS and CDR2 YYNGEE. V lost 0 bases and J 2 bases, leaving 13 bases between the germline ends. CDR3 length: 16 residues. The CDR3 is CASSVAPGLNTDTQYF. In nucleotides, the CDR3 is TGTGCCAGCAGCGTAGCTCCGGGACTGAACACAGATACGCAGTATTTT. The whole variable domain, filled in from reference TRBV9 and TRBJ2-3, reads DSGVTQTPKHLITATGQRVTLRCSPRSGDLSVYWYQQSLDQGLQFLIQYYNGEERAKGNILERFSAQQFPDLHSELNLSSLELGDSALYFCASSVAPGLNTDTQYFGPGTRLTVL.

The chain combines TRBV5-1 with TRBJ1-4; perhaps TRBD1 as D (5 bases). Trimming shortened V by 5 bases and J by 7 bases, and 15 bases separated the two germline ends. The CDR3 is 14 residues long. Germline V lookup: CDR1 SGHRS, CDR2 YFSETQ. In DNA form, the CDR3 reads TGCGCCAGCAGTACGTCTCCGAGGGGTGAAAAACTGTTTTTT. Its protein product is CASSTSPRGEKLFF.